The 6 T cell receptor beta chains below all came from one sample that was sequenced in a study of T cells expressing NK-cell markers. Reprocessing the 5' RACE reads, TCRdb reports a single entry for every CDR3 protein and omits DNA. This sample's table has some 300,000 distinct CDR3 sequences. The sample comprised blood T cells: a sorted CD56 or NKG2C T cell subset, CD4+ or CD8+ T cells, or bulk PBMC T cells (not recorded which). These receptors originate from a young man in good health.

The rearrangement joins TRBV7-8 to TRBJ2-1; there is no DNA to check the TCRdb D call of TRBD2. From germline, CDR1 is SGHVS and CDR2 FQNEAQ. This CDR3 is 15 amino acids long. The CDR3 reads CASSYTTAGVNEQFF. The full variable domain, its missing parts supplied by reference TRBV7-8 and TRBJ2-1, is GAGVSQSPRYKVAKRGQDVALRCDPISGHVSLFWYQQALGQGPEFLTYFQNEAQLDKSGLPSDRFFAERPEGSVSTLKIQRTQQEDSAVYLCASSYTTAGVNEQFFGPGTRLTVL.

This chain uses TRBV12-3 or TRBV12-4 with TRBJ1-3; the TCRdb call, TRBD1, lacks DNA for checking. The CDR3 is 14 amino acids. This CDR3 reads CASNPGQVPNTIYF.

The chain has TRBV5-6 and TRBJ2-5; with no DNA, the TCRdb D assignment of TRBD1 cannot be verified. Germline assignment: CDR1 SGHDT and CDR2 YYEEEE. This CDR3 is 13 amino acids long. CDR3 amino acids: CASGRQGTKTQYF.

The chain uses TRBV5-1 and TRBJ2-7. Per germline, CDR1 SGHRS and CDR2 YFSETQ. CDR3 length: 13 amino acids. CDR3 sequence reads: CASSLELGYEQYF.

The chain joins TRBV20-1 to TRBJ2-1. The germline gives CDR1 DFQATT, CDR2 SNEGSKA (reference sequence). The CDR3 has 14 amino acids. The CDR3 spells CSATVFGSGNEQFF.

CDR3 sequence: CASSALLAGRANEQFF. The chain joins TRBV12-3 or TRBV12-4 to TRBJ2-1; TCRdb designates TRBD2, a call that cannot be tested without DNA. This CDR3 region has 16 residues.